The following is a TCR beta chain sequence with its context. Its antigen remains unidentified. No much larger clone exists at a distance of one base, and base qualities are not known. Each clonotype received, on average, about 10x coverage in deep resolution sequencing performed on a MiSeq, where the target depth lay between 1 in 1 million and 1 in 200,000 T cells. The immunoSEQ hsTCRB Kit was used to generate the TCR beta libraries. Turning to the authors' computational methods: Data were analyzed with ImmunoSEQ Data Assistant and ImmunoSEQ Analyzer, with V, D and J genes assigned per IMGT definitions. Clonality, which ranges from 0 to 1, was calculated by subtracting the normalized Shannon entropy of productive rearrangement frequencies from one. Public clonotype analysis was restricted to overrepresented clonotypes comprising at least 0.05% of each patient's repertoire. Thirteen age-matched healthy donor repertoires from immuneACCESS served as clonality controls. The immuneACCESS repertoire file appears here via TCRdb, limited to in-frame rearrangements. These files lack a portion of the clones; in checked studies, under half of the deficit traces to unresolved V genes, and the cause of the others is not known. D and trimming come from the DNA, and the V and J calls and clone size come from that table. The table for this sample lists 35,000 to 55,000 clones; under 75% of them were counted only once. The ten largest clones capture roughly 13% of the sample.

This specimen belongs to a study of cytotoxic CD8 clonotypes in ibrutinib-treated CLL (dated by TCRdb to about 2021). Regarding the research as a whole: The cohort included roughly 15 treatment-naive and 11 relapsed/refractory patients; some 18 were IGHV unmutated. Partial responses were observed in approximately 24 patients and complete responses in 2; after a median follow-up of around 68 months, remission was maintained in 15 or so patients and progression was observed in approximately twelve. Samples at response were collected after a median of about 11 months of treatment, with a range of roughly 6 to 40 months. Samples averaged approximately 260,000 productive templates and 94,082 productive rearrangements. Longitudinal samples were obtainable from about 30% of the roughly 86 participants in the trial. Cryopreserved peripheral blood mononuclear cells were obtained before treatment, at response, and at either sustained remission or disease progression. Every remission and progressive disease sample was obtained while ibrutinib was still being received by the patients. What the study reported, not specific to this receptor: Baseline clonality was found to be higher than that of age-matched healthy donors and was strongly correlated with circulating CD8+ T-cell counts. Public clonotypes were rare and either shrank or stayed stable during treatment, and the rise in clonality at ibrutinib response reflected expansion of private clonotypes. Clonality increased at ibrutinib response, stayed stable in sustained remission, and fell back toward baseline at progression. Sustained-remission and progressing patients did not have matched sampling times, and lymph node repertoires were not examined.

The time point label on this specimen signifies: about a year on ibrutinib. For TCR beta library preparation, 1.5 to 2.5 micrograms of genomic DNA were extracted from the cryopreserved PBMCs. Longitudinal blood samples from CLL patients receiving ibrutinib monotherapy were subjected to high-throughput TCR beta sequencing. The patients took part in an open-label, single-center phase 2 trial of ibrutinib monotherapy. This sample comprised PBMCs, obtained after 12 months of ibrutinib treatment. This sequence was found in a human donor with chronic lymphocytic leukemia.

The CDR3 loop reads CASSYGTGDYEQYF. The DNA reads as follows: TGCGCCAGCAGCTACGGGACAGGGGACTACGAGCAGTACTTC. The chain joins TRBV5-1 to TRBJ2-7; 10 of the junction bases match TRBD1. V is trimmed back by 3 bases and J by 3 bases, and the junction contains 3 bases that no gene match accounts for. The CDR3 holds 14 amino acids from the cysteine to the phenylalanine. Left in the record is the CDR3 DNA by itself, 42 bases read in frame from the first base. CDR1 SGHRS and CDR2 YFSETQ are derived from the germline V gene.